These 15 T cell receptor beta chains were sequenced from one sample in a study of cytomegalovirus exposure and HLA in healthy donors (dated by TCRdb to the late 2010s). Libraries were made using the immunoSEQ multiplex PCR assay. For the multiplex PCR, a mixture combining 60 forward primers for TCR Vbeta segments and 13 reverse primers for TCR Jbeta segments was used. Imported from immuneACCESS, the table was reduced by TCRdb to in-frame sequences with V and J called. These copies leave out some clones; in studies compared against another copy, an unresolved V gene accounts for under half, and the cause of the remainder is not known. For this sample the table gives about 150,000 clones, of which 80% to 90% were detected only once. In total, the top ten clones hold about 5.5% of the sample. Sequencing input: PBMCs. Source of these receptors: a woman aged 25 to 45 in good health and CMV-seronegative.

The rearrangement uses TRBV2 and TRBJ1-2; D may be TRBD1 (5 bases). This CDR3 has 15 residues. Per the germline V gene, CDR1 is SNHLY and CDR2 is FYNNEI. V lost 4 bases and J lost 2, with 14 bases in between. DNA of the CDR3: TGTGCCAGCAGTGCTATGTTGACAGTGAACTATGGCTACACCTTC. Protein sequence: CASSAMLTVNYGYTF.

The J gene is TRBJ1-6, the V gene TRBV27; D gene ambiguous. CDR3 length equals 16 residues. Trimming left V 0 bases short and J 4 bases short, with 10 bases between. The germline CDR1 and CDR2 sequences are MNHEY and SMNVEV (reference sequence). The CDR3 coding sequence is TGTGCCAGCAGTTTATCCCAGATTCCATATAATTCACCCCTCCACTTT. It translates to CASSLSQIPYNSPLHF.

The V and J genes are TRBV28 and TRBJ2-3, with 7 bases fitting TRBD2. CDR1 and CDR2 from the germline V gene are MDHEN and SYDVKM. J lost 6 bases, V lost 4 bases, and 10 bases had no gene match. There are 15 residues in the CDR3. CDR3 in amino acids: CASSWDYLDVDTQYF. The CDR3 DNA sequence: TGTGCCAGCAGTTGGGACTACCTAGATGTGGATACGCAGTATTTT.

A few counts support this clone. One end of the junction is discordant with germline, which a read error may explain. The gene calls are TRBV7-2 and TRBJ2-6, with D unresolved. This CDR3 contains 16 residues. Germline lookup yields CDR1 SGHTA and CDR2 FQGNSA. The CDR3 DNA follows: TGCGCCAGCAGCCAAGACCTAGGTTCTGGGGCCAACGTCCTGACTTTC. Protein: CASSQDLGSGANVLTF.

This rearrangement joins TRBV5-4 to TRBJ2-1; 9 nucleotides align to TRBD1. The CDR3 sequence is 15 residues long. V trimming: 1 base; J trimming: 9 bases; junction bases outside the gene matches: 8. Looked up from germline, CDR1 is SGHNT and CDR2 is YYREEE (reference sequence). CDR3 in amino acids: CASSLRGQGIGEQFF. The CDR3 nucleotides are TGTGCCAGCAGCTTGCGGGGACAGGGAATAGGTGAGCAGTTCTTC.

V usage is TRBV28 and J usage is TRBJ2-7, with TRBD1 identical over 9 bases. CDR1 is MDHEN, CDR2 SYDVKM, per germline. The CDR3 contains 15 residues. The trim removed 6 bases at V and 5 bases at J, leaving 11 bases unmatched. As DNA, the CDR3 is TGTGCCAGCAGCTCCCCCGGGACAGGGTCCCACGAGCAGTACTTC. Amino acids: CASSSPGTGSHEQYF. Full variable domain (rest looked up from reference TRBV28 and TRBJ2-7): DVKVTQSSRYLVKRTGEKVFLECVQDMDHENMFWYRQDPGLGLRLIYFSYDVKMKEKGDIPEGYSVSREKKERFSLILESASTNQTSMYLCASSSPGTGSHEQYFGPGTRLTVT.

The chain combines TRBV6-5 with TRBJ1-2; the D gene is possibly TRBD1 (5 bases). There are 15 residues in the CDR3. Germline lookup yields CDR1 MNHEY and CDR2 SVGAGI. V lost 2 bases and J lost 3, with 13 bases in between. The CDR3, as DNA: TGTGCCAGCAGTTACAGGGCAGGAGGGGACTATGGCTACACCTTC. Translated: CASSYRAGGDYGYTF.

This chain uses TRBV7-8 with TRBJ2-7; TRBD2 matches at 9 bases. This CDR3 spans 13 amino acids. Trimming cost V 6 bases and J 3 bases; bases outside gene matches: 3. Germline CDR1 and CDR2: SGHVS and FQNEAQ. In nucleotides, the CDR3 is TGTGCCAGCAGTCATAGCGGGGGCTACGAGCAGTACTTC. Translation: CASSHSGGYEQYF. The entire variable domain, with the rest obtained from reference TRBV7-8 and TRBJ2-7, is as follows: GAGVSQSPRYKVAKRGQDVALRCDPISGHVSLFWYQQALGQGPEFLTYFQNEAQLDKSGLPSDRFFAERPEGSVSTLKIQRTQQEDSAVYLCASSHSGGYEQYFGPGTRLTVT.

The V gene is TRBV27, the J gene TRBJ2-5, with 7 bases fitting TRBD2. This CDR3 is built from 13 residues. Germline CDR1 reads MNHEY; CDR2 reads SMNVEV (reference sequence). Trimming cost V 6 bases and J 6 bases; bases outside gene matches: 7. Written as DNA, the CDR3 is TGTGCCAGCAGGAAAGCGGGAATAAAGACCCAGTACTTC. The encoded protein is CASRKAGIKTQYF.

V gene TRBV7-9 combines with J gene TRBJ1-2, with TRBD1 as a possible D gene (6 bases). Deletions cut 4 bases from V and 6 bases from J, with 9 bases between. This CDR3 spans 12 amino acids. Germline assignment: CDR1 SEHNR and CDR2 FQNEAQ (reference sequence). The CDR3 bases are TGTGCCAGCAGCTCCAACAGGGATGGCTACACCTTC. This sequence encodes CASSSNRDGYTF.

In this sample, this clone turned up once. V and J are TRBV4-1 and TRBJ1-2; no firm D call. Germline CDR1 reads MGHRA; CDR2 reads YSYEKL. There are 14 residues in the CDR3. The V end lost 3 bases, the J end lost 8 bases, and 16 bases lay between the germline ends. The CDR3 is CASSHPTQLKGYTF. CDR3 coding DNA: TGCGCCAGCAGCCACCCTACACAGCTAAAAGGCTACACCTTC.

The rearrangement links TRBV13 to TRBJ2-7, with 9 positions matching TRBD1. Germline assignment: CDR1 PRHDT and CDR2 FYEKMQ (reference sequence). This CDR3 has 16 amino acids. V lost 2 bases, J lost 5 bases, and 10 bases stayed unmatched. This chain's CDR3 is CASSLSPGQGSHEQYF. The CDR3, as DNA: TGTGCCAGCAGCTTATCCCCGGGACAGGGAAGTCACGAGCAGTACTTC.

This clone was counted a single time. This sequence joins TRBV5-6 and TRBJ1-2; 10 nucleotides match TRBD1. CDR1 is SGHDT, CDR2 YYEEEE, per germline. With 3 bases clipped from V and 6 bases from J, the junction kept 5 bases outside the gene matches. This CDR3 contains 14 residues. The CDR3 DNA reads TGTGCCAGCAGCTCGGACAGGGGGTATCATGGCTACACCTTC. It codes for CASSSDRGYHGYTF. The full variable domain, its missing parts supplied by reference TRBV5-6 and TRBJ1-2, is DAGVTQSPTHLIKTRGQQVTLRCSPKSGHDTVSWYQQALGQGPQFIFQYYEEEERQRGNFPDRFSGHQFPNYSSELNVNALLLGDSALYLCASSSDRGYHGYTFGSGTRLTVV.

This clone came up a few times. The chain couples TRBV29-1 to TRBJ2-1, with 8 bases lining up with TRBD1. Germline lookup yields CDR1 SQVTM and CDR2 ANQGSEA. The CDR3 has 16 residues. Trimming removed 7 bases from V and 3 bases from J; junction bases left unmatched: 14. The CDR3, as DNA: TGCAGCGCCCCGGTGGGGGCAGGGGGCGACTACAATGAGCAGTTCTTC. Residues: CSAPVGAGGDYNEQFF.

This clone was observed a single time. The genes are TRBV5-6 and TRBJ2-5; the match to TRBD2 covers 15 bases. Germline values: CDR1 SGHDT, CDR2 YYEEEE. V lost 4 bases, J lost 5 bases, and 3 bases stayed unmatched. The CDR3 spans 15 residues. The CDR3 is CASSPGLAGGETQYF. The CDR3 DNA is TGTGCCAGCAGCCCCGGACTAGCGGGGGGGGAGACCCAGTACTTC. Drawing the rest from reference TRBV5-6 and TRBJ2-5, the complete variable domain is DAGVTQSPTHLIKTRGQQVTLRCSPKSGHDTVSWYQQALGQGPQFIFQYYEEEERQRGNFPDRFSGHQFPNYSSELNVNALLLGDSALYLCASSPGLAGGETQYFGPGTRLLVL.